This T cell receptor (beta chain) was documented in a study of T cell repertoires in cytomegalovirus infection. In its sample, this clonotype was seen many times. V lost 3 bases, J lost 4 bases, and 15 bases stayed unmatched. CDR1 and CDR2 from the germline V gene are MDHEN and SYDVKM. The length of the CDR3 is 17 residues. TCRdb itself ran the reads through MiXCR, one entry per CDR3 protein. The sample yields 250,000 or so distinct CDR3 sequences, roughly 9% seen once. Source material: PBMCs. The receptor was derived from a human donor in good health (CMV status not recorded). Some clones in this sample may be carry-over from other donors' samples. The chain combines TRBV28 with TRBJ2-7; 7 nucleotides line up with TRBD1. DNA of the CDR3: TGTGCCAGCAGTTTGACGGAATTGAGAGTGGGACAGTACGAGCAGTACTTC. Protein: CASSLTELRVGQYEQYF. Full variable domain (outside the CDR3, taken from reference TRBV28 and TRBJ2-7): DVKVTQSSRYLVKRTGEKVFLECVQDMDHENMFWYRQDPGLGLRLIYFSYDVKMKEKGDIPEGYSVSREKKERFSLILESASTNQTSMYLCASSLTELRVGQYEQYFGPGTRLTVT.